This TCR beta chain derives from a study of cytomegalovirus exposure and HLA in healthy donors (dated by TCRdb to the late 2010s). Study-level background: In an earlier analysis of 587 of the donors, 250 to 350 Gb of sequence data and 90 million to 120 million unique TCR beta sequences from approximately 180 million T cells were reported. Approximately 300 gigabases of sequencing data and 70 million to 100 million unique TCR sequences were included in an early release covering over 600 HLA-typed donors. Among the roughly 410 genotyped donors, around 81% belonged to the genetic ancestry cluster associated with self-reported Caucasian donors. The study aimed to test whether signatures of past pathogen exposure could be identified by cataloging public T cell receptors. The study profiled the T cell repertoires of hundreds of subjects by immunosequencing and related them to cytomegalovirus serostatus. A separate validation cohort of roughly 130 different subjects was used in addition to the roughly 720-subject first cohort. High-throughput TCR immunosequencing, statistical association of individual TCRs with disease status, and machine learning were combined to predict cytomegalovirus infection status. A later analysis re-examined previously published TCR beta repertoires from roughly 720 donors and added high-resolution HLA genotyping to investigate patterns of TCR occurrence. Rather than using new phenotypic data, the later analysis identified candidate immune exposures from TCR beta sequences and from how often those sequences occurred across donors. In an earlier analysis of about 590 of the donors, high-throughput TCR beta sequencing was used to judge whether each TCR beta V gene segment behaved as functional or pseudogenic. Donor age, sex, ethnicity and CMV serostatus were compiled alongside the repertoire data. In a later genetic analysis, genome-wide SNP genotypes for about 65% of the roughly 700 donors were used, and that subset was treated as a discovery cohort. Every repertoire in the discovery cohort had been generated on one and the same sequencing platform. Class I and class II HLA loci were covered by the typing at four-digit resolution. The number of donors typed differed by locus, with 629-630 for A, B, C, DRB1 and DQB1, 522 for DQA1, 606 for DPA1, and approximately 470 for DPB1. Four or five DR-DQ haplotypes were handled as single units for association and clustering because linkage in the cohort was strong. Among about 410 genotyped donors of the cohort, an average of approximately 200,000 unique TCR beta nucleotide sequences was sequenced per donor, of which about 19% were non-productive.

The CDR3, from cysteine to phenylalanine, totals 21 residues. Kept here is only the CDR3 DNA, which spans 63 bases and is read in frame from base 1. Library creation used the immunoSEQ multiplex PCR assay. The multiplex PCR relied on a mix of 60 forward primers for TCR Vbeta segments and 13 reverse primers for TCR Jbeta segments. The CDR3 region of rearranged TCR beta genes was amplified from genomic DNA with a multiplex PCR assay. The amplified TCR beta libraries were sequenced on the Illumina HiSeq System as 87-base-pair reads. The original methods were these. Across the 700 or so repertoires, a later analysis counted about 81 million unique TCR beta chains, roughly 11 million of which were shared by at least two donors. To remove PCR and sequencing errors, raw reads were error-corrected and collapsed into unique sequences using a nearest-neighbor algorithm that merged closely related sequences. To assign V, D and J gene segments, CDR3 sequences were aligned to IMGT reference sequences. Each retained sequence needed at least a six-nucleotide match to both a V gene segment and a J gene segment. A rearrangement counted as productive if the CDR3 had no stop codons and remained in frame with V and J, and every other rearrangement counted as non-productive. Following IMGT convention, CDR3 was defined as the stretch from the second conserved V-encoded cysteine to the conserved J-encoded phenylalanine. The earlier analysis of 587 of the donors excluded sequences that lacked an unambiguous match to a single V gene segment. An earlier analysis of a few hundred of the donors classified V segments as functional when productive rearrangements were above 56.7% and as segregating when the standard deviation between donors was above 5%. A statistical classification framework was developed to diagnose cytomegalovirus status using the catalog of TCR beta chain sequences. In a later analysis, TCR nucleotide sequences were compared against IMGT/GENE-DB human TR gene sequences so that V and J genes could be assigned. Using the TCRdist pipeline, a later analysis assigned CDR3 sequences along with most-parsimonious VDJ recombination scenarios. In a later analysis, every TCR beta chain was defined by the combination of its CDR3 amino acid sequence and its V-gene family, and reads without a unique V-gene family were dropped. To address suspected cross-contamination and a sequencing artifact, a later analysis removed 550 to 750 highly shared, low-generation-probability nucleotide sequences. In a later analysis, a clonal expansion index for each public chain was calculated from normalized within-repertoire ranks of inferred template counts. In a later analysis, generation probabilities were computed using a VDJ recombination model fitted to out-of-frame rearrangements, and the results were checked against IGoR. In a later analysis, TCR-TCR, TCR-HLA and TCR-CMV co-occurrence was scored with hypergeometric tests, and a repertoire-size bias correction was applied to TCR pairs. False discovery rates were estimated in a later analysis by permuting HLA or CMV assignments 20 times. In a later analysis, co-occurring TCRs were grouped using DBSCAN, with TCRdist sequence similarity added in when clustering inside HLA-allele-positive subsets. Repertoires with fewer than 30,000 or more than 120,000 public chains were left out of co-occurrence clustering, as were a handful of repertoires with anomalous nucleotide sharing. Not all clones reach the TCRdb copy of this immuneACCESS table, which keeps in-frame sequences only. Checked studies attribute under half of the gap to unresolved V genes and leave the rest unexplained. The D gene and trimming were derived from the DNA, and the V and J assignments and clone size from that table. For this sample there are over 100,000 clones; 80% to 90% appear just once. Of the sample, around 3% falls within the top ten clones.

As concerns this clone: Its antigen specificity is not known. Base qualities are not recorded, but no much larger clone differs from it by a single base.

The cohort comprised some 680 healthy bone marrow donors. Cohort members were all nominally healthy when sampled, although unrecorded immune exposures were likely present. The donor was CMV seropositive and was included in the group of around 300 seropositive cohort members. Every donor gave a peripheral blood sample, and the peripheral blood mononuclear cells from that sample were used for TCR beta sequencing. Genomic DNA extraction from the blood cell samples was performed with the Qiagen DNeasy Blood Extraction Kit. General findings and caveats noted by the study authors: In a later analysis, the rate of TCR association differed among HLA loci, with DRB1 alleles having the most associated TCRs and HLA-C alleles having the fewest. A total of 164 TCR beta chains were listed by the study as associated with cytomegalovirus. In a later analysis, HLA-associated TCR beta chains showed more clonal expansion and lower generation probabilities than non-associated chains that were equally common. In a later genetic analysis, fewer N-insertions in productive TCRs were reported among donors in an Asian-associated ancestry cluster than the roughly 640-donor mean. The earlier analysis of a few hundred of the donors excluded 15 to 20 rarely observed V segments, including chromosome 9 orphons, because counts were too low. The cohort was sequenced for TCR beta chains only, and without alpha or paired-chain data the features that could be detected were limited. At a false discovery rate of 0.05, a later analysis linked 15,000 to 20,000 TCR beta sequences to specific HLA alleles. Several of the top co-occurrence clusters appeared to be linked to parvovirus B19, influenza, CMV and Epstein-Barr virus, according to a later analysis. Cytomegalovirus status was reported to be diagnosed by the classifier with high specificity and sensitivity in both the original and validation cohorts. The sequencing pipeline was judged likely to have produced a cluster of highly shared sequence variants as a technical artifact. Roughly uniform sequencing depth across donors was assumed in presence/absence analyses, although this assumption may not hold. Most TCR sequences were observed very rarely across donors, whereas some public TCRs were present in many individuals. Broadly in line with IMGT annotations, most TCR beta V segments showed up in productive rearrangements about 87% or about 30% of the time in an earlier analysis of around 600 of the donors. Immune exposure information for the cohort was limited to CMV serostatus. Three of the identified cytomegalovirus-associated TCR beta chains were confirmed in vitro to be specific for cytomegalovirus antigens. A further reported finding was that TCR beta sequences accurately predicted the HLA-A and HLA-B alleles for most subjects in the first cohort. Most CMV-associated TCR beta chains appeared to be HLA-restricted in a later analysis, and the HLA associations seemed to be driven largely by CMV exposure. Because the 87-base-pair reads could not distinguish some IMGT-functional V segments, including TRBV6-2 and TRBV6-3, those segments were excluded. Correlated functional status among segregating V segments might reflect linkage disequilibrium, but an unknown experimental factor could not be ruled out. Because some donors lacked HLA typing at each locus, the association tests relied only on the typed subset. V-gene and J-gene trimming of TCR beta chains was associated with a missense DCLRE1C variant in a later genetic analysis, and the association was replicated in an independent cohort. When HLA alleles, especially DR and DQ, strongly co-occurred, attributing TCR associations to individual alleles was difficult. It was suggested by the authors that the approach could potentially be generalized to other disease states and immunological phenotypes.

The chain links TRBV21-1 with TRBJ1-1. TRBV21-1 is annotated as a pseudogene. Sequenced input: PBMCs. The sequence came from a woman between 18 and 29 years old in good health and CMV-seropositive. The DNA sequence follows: TGTGCCAGCAGCAAAGCAGGAGTTCTCAGTCACGACATCCCCGCGGGGGATGAAGCTTTCTTT. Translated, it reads CASSKAGVLSHDIPAGDEAFF.